The clone carrying this T cell receptor beta chain was found a few times. Its antigen is not known. These data come from a study of beta chain features in type 1 diabetes. Investigators reverse transcribed all isolated RNA, so they sequenced expressed TCRB transcripts. Method: immunoSEQ multiplex PCR; TCRdb's copy keeps in-frame clones and lacks some. The table has 300,000 to 400,000 clones, roughly 12% seen once. The CDR3 totals 16 residues. Unmatched junction bases numbered 11, after V lost 5 bases and J lost 6 bases. CDR1 is SGHAT, CDR2 FQNNGV, per germline. One heparinised draw, averaging roughly 100 mL, was taken per donor. CD4+ cells of the naive, central memory, regulatory and stem cell-like memory types were sorted via CD45RO/CCR7/CD25/CD127/CD95/CD27. Study results and limitations: Moderately but significantly shorter TCRB CDR3s were found in Type 1 diabetes patients in all four CD4+ subsets.

This sequence joins TRBV11-2 and TRBJ2-1, with TRBD2 matching over 9 bases. The sample consisted of naive CD4+ T cells from blood. The sequence was collected from a woman between 18 and 29 years old with type 1 diabetes. The CDR3: CASSPQLAGLSNEQFF. The CDR3 nucleotides read TGTGCCAGCAGCCCCCAACTAGCGGGCCTGTCCAATGAGCAGTTCTTC. Together with reference TRBV11-2 and TRBJ2-1, the CDR3 gives the full variable domain: EAGVAQSPRYKIIEKRQSVAFWCNPISGHATLYWYQQILGQGPKLLIQFQNNGVVDDSQLPKDRFSAERLKGVDSTLKIQPAKLEDSAVYLCASSPQLAGLSNEQFFGPGTRLTVL.